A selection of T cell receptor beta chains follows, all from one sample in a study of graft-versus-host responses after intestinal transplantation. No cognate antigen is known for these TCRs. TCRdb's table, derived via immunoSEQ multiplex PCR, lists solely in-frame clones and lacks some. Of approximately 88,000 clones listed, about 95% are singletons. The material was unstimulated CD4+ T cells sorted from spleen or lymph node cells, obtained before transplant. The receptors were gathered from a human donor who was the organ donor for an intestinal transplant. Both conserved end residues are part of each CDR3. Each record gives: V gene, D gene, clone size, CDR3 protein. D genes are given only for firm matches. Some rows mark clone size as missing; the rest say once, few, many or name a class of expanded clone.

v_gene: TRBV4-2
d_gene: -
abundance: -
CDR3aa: CASSQETEQYF

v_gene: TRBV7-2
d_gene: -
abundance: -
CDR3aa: CASTAWAGNKYNEQFF

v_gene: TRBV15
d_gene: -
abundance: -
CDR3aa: CATSRDLLEVTDTQYF

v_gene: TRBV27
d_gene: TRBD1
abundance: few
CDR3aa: CASSLRSDRDSPLHF

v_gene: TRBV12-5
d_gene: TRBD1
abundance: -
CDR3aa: CASGLQGANTEAFF

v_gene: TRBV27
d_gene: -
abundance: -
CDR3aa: CASRNPGHPSYEQYF

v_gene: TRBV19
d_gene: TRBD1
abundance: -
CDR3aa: CASSMDRGFVSGANVLTF

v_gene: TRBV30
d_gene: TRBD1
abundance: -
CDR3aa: CAWSGTGTNYGYTF

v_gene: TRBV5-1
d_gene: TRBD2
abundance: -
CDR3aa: CASSWASGGATSYNEQFF

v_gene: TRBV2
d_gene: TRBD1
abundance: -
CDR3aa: CASSEMGQYQPQHF

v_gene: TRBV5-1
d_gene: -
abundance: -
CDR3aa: CASSLTGADTQYF

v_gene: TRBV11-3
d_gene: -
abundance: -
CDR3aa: CASRATWDSEAFF

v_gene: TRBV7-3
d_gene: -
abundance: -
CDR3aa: CASSLTRGEPQHF

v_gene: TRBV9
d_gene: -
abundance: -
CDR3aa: CASSARPEVAGELFF

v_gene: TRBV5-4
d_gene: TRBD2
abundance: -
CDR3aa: CASSEPRGGNGELFF

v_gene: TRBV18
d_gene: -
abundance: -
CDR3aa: CASSPPRQTSTDTQYF

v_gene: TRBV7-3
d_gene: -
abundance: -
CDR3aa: CASSLKGAGVTEAFF

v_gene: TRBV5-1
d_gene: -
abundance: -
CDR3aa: CASSLALTPPTAYTF

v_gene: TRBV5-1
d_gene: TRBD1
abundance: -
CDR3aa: CASSARTGRAWGEAFF

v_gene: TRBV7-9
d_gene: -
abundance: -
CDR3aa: CASSWGDRRVSDTQYF

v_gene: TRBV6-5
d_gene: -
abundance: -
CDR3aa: CASSSLYEQYF

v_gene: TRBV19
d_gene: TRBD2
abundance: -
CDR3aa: CASSGRLAGSTDTQYF

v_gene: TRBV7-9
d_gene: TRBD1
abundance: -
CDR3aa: CASSRDRVYEQYF

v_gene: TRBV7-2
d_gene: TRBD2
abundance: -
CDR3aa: CASSSRLAGVQETQYF

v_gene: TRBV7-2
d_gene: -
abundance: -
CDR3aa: CASSYRYGGRRSPLHF

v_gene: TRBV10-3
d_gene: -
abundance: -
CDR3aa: CAISSLLRGNYEQYF

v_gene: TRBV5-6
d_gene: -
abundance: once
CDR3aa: CASSFVGQANNYGYTF

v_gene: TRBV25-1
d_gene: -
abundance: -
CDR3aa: CASSAPGRAGNIQYF

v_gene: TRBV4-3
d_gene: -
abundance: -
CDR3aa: CASSPRQGRVGELFF

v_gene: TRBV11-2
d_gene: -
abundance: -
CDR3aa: CASSRNRLSYDGYTF

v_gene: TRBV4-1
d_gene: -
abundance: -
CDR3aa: CASSQGGSTDTQYF

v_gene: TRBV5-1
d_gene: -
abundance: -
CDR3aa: CASSFAGPDTQYF

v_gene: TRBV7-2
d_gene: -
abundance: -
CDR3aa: CASSFARGAGTDTQYF

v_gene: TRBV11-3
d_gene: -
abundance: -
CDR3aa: CASSDLGYGYTF

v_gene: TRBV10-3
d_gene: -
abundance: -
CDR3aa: CAISPNGPNQETQYF

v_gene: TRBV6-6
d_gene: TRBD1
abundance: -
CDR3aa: CASSYGQVNEKLFF

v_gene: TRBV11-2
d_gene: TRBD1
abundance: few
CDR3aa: CASSLRTGDLYEQYF

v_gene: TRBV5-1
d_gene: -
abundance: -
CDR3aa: CASSWGSFENEQYF

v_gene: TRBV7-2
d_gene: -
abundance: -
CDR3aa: CASSFRSGQETQYF

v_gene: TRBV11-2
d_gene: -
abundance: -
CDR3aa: CASSQSGVNTEAFF

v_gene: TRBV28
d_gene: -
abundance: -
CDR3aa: CASSLRASNQPQHF

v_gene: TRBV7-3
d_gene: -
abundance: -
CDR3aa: CASSLQGTGELFF